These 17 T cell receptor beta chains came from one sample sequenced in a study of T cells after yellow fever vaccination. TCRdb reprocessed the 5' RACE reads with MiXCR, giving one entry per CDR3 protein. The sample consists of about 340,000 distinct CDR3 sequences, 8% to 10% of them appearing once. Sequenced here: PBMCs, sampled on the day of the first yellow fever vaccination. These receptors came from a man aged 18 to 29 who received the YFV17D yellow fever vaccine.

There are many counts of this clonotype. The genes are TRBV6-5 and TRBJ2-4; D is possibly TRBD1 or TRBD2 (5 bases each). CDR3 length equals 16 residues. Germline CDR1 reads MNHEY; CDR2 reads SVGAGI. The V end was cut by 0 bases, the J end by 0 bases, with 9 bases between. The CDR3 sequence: CASSYSGTLAKNIQYF. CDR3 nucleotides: TGTGCCAGCAGTTACTCGGGGACCCTAGCCAAAAACATTCAGTACTTC.

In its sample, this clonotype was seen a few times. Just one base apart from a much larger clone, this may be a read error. CDR3 region: CASTNSYEQYF. The CDR3, as DNA: TGTGCCAGCACCAACTCCTACGAGCAGTACTTC. J is TRBJ2-7 and V is TRBV12-3 or TRBV12-4; no clear D gene. Trimming left V 7 bases short and J 0 bases short, with 4 bases between. The CDR3 has 11 amino acids.

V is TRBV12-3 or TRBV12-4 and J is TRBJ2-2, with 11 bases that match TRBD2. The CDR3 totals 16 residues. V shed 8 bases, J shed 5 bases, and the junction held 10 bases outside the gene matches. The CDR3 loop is CASGSGTSGPTGELFF. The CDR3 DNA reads TGTGCCAGCGGGTCCGGGACTAGCGGACCTACCGGGGAGCTGTTTTTT.

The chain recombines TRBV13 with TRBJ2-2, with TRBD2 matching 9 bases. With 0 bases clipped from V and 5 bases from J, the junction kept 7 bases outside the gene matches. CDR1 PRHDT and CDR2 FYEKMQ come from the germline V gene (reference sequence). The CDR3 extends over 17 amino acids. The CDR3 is CASSLGRRGGRTGELFF. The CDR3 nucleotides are TGTGCCAGCAGCTTAGGCCGGCGGGGGGGCCGAACCGGGGAGCTGTTTTTT.

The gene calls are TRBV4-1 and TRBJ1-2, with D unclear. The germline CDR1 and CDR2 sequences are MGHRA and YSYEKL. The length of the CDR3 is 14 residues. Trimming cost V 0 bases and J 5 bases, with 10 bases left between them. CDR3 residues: CASSQDGVVYGYTF. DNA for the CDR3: TGCGCCAGCAGCCAAGATGGGGTTGTGTATGGCTACACCTTC.

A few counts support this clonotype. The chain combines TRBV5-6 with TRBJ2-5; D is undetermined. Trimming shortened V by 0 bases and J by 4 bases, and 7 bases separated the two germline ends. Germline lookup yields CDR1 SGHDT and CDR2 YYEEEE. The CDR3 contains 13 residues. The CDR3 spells CASSLEPGETQYF. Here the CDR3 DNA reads TGTGCCAGCAGCTTGGAACCTGGAGAGACCCAGTACTTC.

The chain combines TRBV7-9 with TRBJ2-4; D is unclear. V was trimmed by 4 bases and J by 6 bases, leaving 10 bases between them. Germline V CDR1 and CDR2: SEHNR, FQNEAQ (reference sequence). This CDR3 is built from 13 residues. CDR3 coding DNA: TGTGCCAGCAGCTCGGCCCATATAAACATTCAGTACTTC. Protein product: CASSSAHINIQYF. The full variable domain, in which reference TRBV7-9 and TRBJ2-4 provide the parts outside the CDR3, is DTGVSQNPRHKITKRGQNVTFRCDPISEHNRLYWYRQTLGQGPEFLTYFQNEAQLEKSRLLSDRFSAERPKGSFSTLEIQRTEQGDSAMYLCASSSAHINIQYFGAGTRLSVL.

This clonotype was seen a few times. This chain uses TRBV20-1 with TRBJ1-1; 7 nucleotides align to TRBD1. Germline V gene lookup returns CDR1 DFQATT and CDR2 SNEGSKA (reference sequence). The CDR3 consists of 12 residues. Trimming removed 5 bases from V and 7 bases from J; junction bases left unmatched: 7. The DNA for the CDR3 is TGCAGTGCTTTTACGGGACAGCTTGAAGCTTTCTTT. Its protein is CSAFTGQLEAFF.

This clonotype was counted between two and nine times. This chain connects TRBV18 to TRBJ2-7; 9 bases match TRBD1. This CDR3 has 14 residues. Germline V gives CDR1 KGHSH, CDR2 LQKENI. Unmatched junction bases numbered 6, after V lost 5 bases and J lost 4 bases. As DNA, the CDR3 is TGTGCCAGCTCATCGGACAGGGGAGGATACGAGCAGTACTTC. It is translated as CASSSDRGGYEQYF.

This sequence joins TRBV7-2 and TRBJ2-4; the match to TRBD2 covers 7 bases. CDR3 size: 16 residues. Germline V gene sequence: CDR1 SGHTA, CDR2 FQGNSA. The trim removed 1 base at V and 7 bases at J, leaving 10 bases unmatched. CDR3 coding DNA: TGTGCCAGCAGCTTAGTAGCGGGTACACCTTGGAACATTCAGTACTTC. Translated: CASSLVAGTPWNIQYF.

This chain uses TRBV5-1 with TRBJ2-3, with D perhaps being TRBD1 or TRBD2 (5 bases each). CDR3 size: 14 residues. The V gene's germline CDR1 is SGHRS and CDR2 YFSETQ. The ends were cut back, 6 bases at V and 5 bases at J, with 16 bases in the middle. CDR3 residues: CASTSRGDGDTQYF. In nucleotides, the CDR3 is TGCGCCAGCACCTCACGGGGCGATGGAGATACGCAGTATTTT.

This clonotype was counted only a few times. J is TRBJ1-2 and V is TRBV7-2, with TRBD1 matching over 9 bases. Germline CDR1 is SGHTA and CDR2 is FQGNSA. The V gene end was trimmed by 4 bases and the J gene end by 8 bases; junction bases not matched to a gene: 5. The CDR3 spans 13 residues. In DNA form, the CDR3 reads TGTGCCAGCAGCTCCGACAGGGGGTTGGGCTACACCTTC. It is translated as CASSSDRGLGYTF.

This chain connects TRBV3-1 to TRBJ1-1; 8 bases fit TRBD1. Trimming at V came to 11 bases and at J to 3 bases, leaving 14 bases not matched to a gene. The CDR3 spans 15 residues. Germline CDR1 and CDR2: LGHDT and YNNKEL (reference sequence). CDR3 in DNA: TGTGCCTGCTGCCAGGGGACAGGTCGGGACACTGAAGCTTTCTTT. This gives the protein CACCQGTGRDTEAFF.

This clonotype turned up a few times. The CDR3 DNA sequence: TGTGCCAGCAGTACTGCGACAGGGAGGTTGGTTCTAGGCGAAAAACTGTTTTTT. The encoded protein is CASSTATGRLVLGEKLFF. This chain links TRBV6-5 with TRBJ1-4; 7 bases are a match to TRBD1. The CDR3 consists of 18 residues. Per the germline V gene, CDR1 is MNHEY and CDR2 is SVGAGI. V was clipped by 5 bases and J by 8 bases; unmatched bases: 20.

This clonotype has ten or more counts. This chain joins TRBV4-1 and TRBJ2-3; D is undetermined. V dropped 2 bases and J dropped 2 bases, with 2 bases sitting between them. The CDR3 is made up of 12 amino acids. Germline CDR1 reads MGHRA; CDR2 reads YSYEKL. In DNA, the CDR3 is TGCGCCAGCAGCCAAATCACAGATACGCAGTATTTT. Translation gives CASSQITDTQYF.

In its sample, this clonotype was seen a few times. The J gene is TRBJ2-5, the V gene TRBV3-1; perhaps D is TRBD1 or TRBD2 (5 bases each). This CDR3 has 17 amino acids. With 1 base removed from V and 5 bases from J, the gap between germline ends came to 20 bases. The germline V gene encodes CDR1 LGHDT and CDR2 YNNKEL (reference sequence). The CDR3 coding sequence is TGTGCCAGCAGCCAAGCGGTCGGTGGGGACGGGATGGAGACCCAGTACTTC. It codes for CASSQAVGGDGMETQYF.

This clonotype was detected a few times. The CDR3 DNA reads as TGCGCCAGCAGCCGGGACAGGGCCGAATACTATGGCTACACCTTC. Protein sequence: CASSRDRAEYYGYTF. V usage is TRBV4-1 and J usage is TRBJ1-2; the match to TRBD1 covers 9 bases. The J segment lost 3 bases and the V segment lost 4 bases, leaving 6 bases of the junction unmatched. The V gene's germline CDR1 is MGHRA and CDR2 YSYEKL. The CDR3 contains 15 residues.